This T cell receptor beta chain was sequenced for a study of T cell responses to AZD1222 COVID-19 vaccine. Only in-frame clones appear in the TCRdb table, and some are missing; sequencing was by immunoSEQ multiplex PCR. This sample carries more than 150,000 clones, about 89% of them seen once, and the ten largest clones take roughly 3.5%. Study-wide points: White British people made up most donors, females outnumbered males, and clonal diversity was possibly underestimated.

V lost 3 bases and J lost 2, with 10 bases in between. This CDR3 contains 14 residues. Per the germline V gene, CDR1 is MDHEN and CDR2 is SYDVKM. In the case of this clone: The antigen is unknown.

Sequences were derived from peripheral blood, sampled 28 days after the second AZD1222 dose. The chain carries TRBV28 and TRBJ1-2, with a weak D call TRBD1 (5 bases). This TCR came from an adult who received the AZD1222 COVID-19 vaccine. In nucleotides, the CDR3 is TGTGCCAGCAGTTTGGGGCAGGACAACTATGGCTACACCTTC. Amino acid sequence: CASSLGQDNYGYTF.